Given below is one T cell receptor beta chain in context. The antigen is undetermined. This entry is derived from a study of shared clonotypes between healthy human individuals. Looking at the study overall: Donors had three CD4 naive, three CD4 memory, two CD8 naive and one CD8 memory plate apiece.

The CDR3 spans 14 residues. V lost 3 bases and J 2 bases, leaving 11 bases between the germline ends. Per germline, CDR1 MDHEN and CDR2 SYDVKM. The repertoire was sequenced with immunoSEQ multiplex PCR; TCRdb's copy has only in-frame clones and lacks some. The table shows around 2.1 million clones, with just over 90% occurring only once. Naive CD8 cells comprised CD45RO-negative, CCR7-positively selected cells, excluding terminally differentiated effector memory CD45RA+ cells. Study donors comprised healthy, HIV-negative adults devoid of recent acute infection or vaccination. Study-wide results and limits: A limitation of the genetic and exposure-history diversity represented arose from few donors. Shared across a handful of donors were around 5% of the naive CD4 clonotypes.

The sample was naive CD8+ T cells from PBMCs. The rearrangement joins TRBV28 to TRBJ2-7; a weak D match, TRBD2 (6 bases). The clonotype was recovered from a man aged 18 to 30 in good health. Some clones in this sample may be carry-over from other donors' samples. CDR3 sequence (DNA): TGTGCCAGCAGTTTGAGGGACTGGCCCTACGAGCAGTACTTC. Translated, it gives CASSLRDWPYEQYF. The whole variable domain, remainder taken from reference TRBV28 and TRBJ2-7, is DVKVTQSSRYLVKRTGEKVFLECVQDMDHENMFWYRQDPGLGLRLIYFSYDVKMKEKGDIPEGYSVSREKKERFSLILESASTNQTSMYLCASSLRDWPYEQYFGPGTRLTVT.